This T cell receptor (beta chain) came from a study of T cell responses to AZD1222 COVID-19 vaccine. Study outcomes and limitations: Baseline serostatus was positive in only six AZD1222 recipients. Mostly white British, mostly female donors; authors suggested clonal diversity may be underestimated. Vaccine-related CD4 TCRs covered spike, predominating at 160-218 and 743-854. Two AZD1222 doses significantly raised spike-specific TCR breadth and depth over controls.

As to this clone: Its specificity is not known.

The repertoire was sequenced with immunoSEQ multiplex PCR; TCRdb's copy has only in-frame clones and lacks some. The data hold under 150,000 clones, with about 89% observed a single time. Germline CDR1 is LGHNA and CDR2 is YNFKEQ. Trimming took 5 bases from V and 8 from J; bases not matched to a gene: 8. The CDR3 runs to 15 residues. The receptor was isolated from an adult who received the AZD1222 COVID-19 vaccine. V and J are TRBV4-2 and TRBJ1-4; 10 positions match TRBD1. The source was peripheral blood, collected 28 days after the second AZD1222 dose. The CDR3 bases are TGTGCCAGCAGCGCAGGGACAGGGGCATACGAAAAACTGTTTTTT. This encodes CASSAGTGAYEKLFF.